The 20 T cell receptor beta chains below were found in one sample sequenced in a study of blood T cell repertoires in COVID-19. The table came from immunoSEQ multiplex PCR; TCRdb's copy has only in-frame clones and leaves some out. The sample gives around 160,000 clones, roughly nine tenths of which show up once; about a sixth is in the top ten. Sequencing was carried out using peripheral blood. Receptor source: a man in his fifties or sixties with active or convalescent COVID-19.

The rearrangement links TRBV4-1 to TRBJ1-5; 9 bases are a match to TRBD1. V was clipped by 4 bases and J by 6 bases; unmatched bases: 10. Germline CDR1 MGHRA, CDR2 YSYEKL. CDR3 length equals 16 residues. The CDR3 loop reads CASSPGTGMGVQPQHF. The CDR3 nucleotides read TGCGCCAGCAGCCCCGGGACAGGGATGGGGGTTCAGCCCCAGCATTTT.

The rearrangement joins TRBV2 to TRBJ2-3; 8 bases agree with TRBD2. Germline CDR1 SNHLY, CDR2 FYNNEI. The CDR3 loop spans 17 amino acids. J gave up 0 bases and V 4 bases, and 9 bases lay outside the gene matches. The CDR3 spells CASSAIGSGKSTDTQYF. The DNA for the CDR3 is TGTGCCAGCAGTGCTATAGGTAGCGGGAAAAGCACAGATACGCAGTATTTT. The entire variable domain, with the rest obtained from reference TRBV2 and TRBJ2-3, is as follows: EPEVTQTPSHQVTQMGQEVILRCVPISNHLYFYWYRQILGQKVEFLVSFYNNEISEKSEIFDDQFSVERPDGSNFTLKIRSTKLEDSAMYFCASSAIGSGKSTDTQYFGPGTRLTVL.

The rearrangement uses TRBV6-4 and TRBJ2-3; unclear D gene. The CDR3 runs 15 residues. Germline V gives CDR1 MRHNA, CDR2 SNTAGT. V dropped 5 bases and J dropped 0 bases, with 12 bases sitting between them. The CDR3 region is CASSYRVPSTDTQYF. The CDR3 coding sequence is TGTGCCAGCAGTTACCGGGTCCCTAGCACAGATACGCAGTATTTT.

CDR3 nucleotides: TGTGCCAGCAGCCCGAGGAGAACTGAGCAGTTCTTC. This translates into CASSPRRTEQFF. The V gene is TRBV7-9, the J gene TRBJ2-1; no definite D call. The CDR3 length is 12 residues. Trimming shortened V by 5 bases and J by 9 bases, and 11 bases separated the two germline ends. CDR1 is SEHNR, CDR2 FQNEAQ, per germline (reference sequence). Looking up the rest from reference TRBV7-9 and TRBJ2-1 gives the full variable domain: DTGVSQNPRHKITKRGQNVTFRCDPISEHNRLYWYRQTLGQGPEFLTYFQNEAQLEKSRLLSDRFSAERPKGSFSTLEIQRTEQGDSAMYLCASSPRRTEQFFGPGTRLTVL.

The genes are TRBV21-1 and TRBJ2-6; the table's D gene call, TRBD2, was not cross checked with the DNA. TRBV21-1 is reported as a pseudogene. The CDR3 sequence is 17 residues long. As DNA, the CDR3 is TGTGCCAGCAGCAAAGTTCGAGCGGGGGTCGGGGCCAACGTCCTGACTTTC. It translates to CASSKVRAGVGANVLTF.

This chain links TRBV19 with TRBJ2-1; D is unresolved. Deletions cut 3 bases from V and 5 bases from J, with 11 bases between. Germline CDR1 reads LNHDA; CDR2 reads SQIVND (reference sequence). This CDR3 has 14 amino acids. The DNA for the CDR3 is TGTGCCAGTAGTATTTATCCTATGGACAATGAGCAGTTCTTC. Its translation: CASSIYPMDNEQFF. Full variable domain (outside the CDR3, taken from reference TRBV19 and TRBJ2-1): DGGITQSPKYLFRKEGQNVTLSCEQNLNHDAMYWYRQDPGQGLRLIYYSQIVNDFQKGDIAEGYSVSREKKESFPLTVTSAQKNPTAFYLCASSIYPMDNEQFFGPGTRLTVL.

The chain employs TRBV11-2 and TRBJ1-4, with a tentative D call TRBD1 (5 bases). The ends were cut back, 2 bases at V and 7 bases at J, with 14 bases in the middle. The CDR3 runs 15 residues. CDR1 and CDR2 from the germline V gene are SGHAT and FQNNGV. CDR3 sequence: CASSLHRRWVEKLFF. The CDR3 bases are TGTGCCAGCAGCTTACACAGGCGGTGGGTTGAAAAACTGTTTTTT.

The chain is built from TRBV5-1 and TRBJ2-2, with 12 bases identical to TRBD1. There are 18 residues in the CDR3. J gave up 3 bases and V 4 bases, and 10 bases lay outside the gene matches. CDR1 is SGHRS, CDR2 YFSETQ, per germline. In DNA, the CDR3 is TGCGCCAGCAGCCCAGGGACAGGGGGCGTTGTTGACACCGGGGAGCTGTTTTTT. This encodes CASSPGTGGVVDTGELFF. Variable domain in full (rest from reference TRBV5-1 and TRBJ2-2): KAGVTQTPRYLIKTRGQQVTLSCSPISGHRSVSWYQQTPGQGLQFLFEYFSETQRNKGNFPGRFSGRQFSNSRSEMNVSTLELGDSALYLCASSPGTGGVVDTGELFFGEGSRLTVL.

The rearrangement joins TRBV7-2 to TRBJ1-1; D gene uncertain. Trimming left V 5 bases short and J 0 bases short, with 13 bases between. Germline V gene lookup returns CDR1 SGHTA and CDR2 FQGNSA. CDR3 length: 15 amino acids. For the CDR3, the DNA is TGTGCCAGCAGCCCCCGCCGGGTGCTGAACACTGAAGCTTTCTTT. Protein sequence: CASSPRRVLNTEAFF.

The gene calls are TRBV3-1 (or the pseudogene TRBV3-2) and TRBJ1-1, with a weak D call TRBD1 (5 bases). The germline V gene has CDR1 LGHDT and CDR2 YNNKEL (reference sequence). The CDR3 runs 15 residues. Trimming removed 6 bases from V and 2 bases from J, with 16 bases in between. CDR3 residues: CASRKSGTLNTEAFF. Here the CDR3 DNA reads TGTGCCAGCAGAAAAAGCGGGACCCTCAACACTGAAGCTTTCTTT.

This chain uses TRBV6-5 with TRBJ1-1; 8 bases align to TRBD1. CDR1 is MNHEY, CDR2 SVGAGI, per germline. The CDR3 loop spans 13 amino acids. V trimming: 5 bases; J trimming: 11 bases; junction bases outside the gene matches: 10. CDR3 residues: CASSRQGAMGAFF. CDR3 nucleotide sequence: TGTGCCAGCAGTCGTCAGGGGGCGATGGGGGCTTTCTTT.

V gene TRBV11-2 combines with J gene TRBJ1-5, with TRBD1 matching over 8 bases. The V segment lost 0 bases and the J segment 4 bases; nucleotides outside the gene matches: 8. The CDR3 sequence is 17 residues long. CDR1 and CDR2 from the germline V gene are SGHAT and FQNNGV. This CDR3 reads CASSLDRNRGMNQPQHF. The DNA for the CDR3 is TGTGCCAGCAGCTTAGATCGAAACAGGGGGATGAATCAGCCCCAGCATTTT.

The V call is TRBV28, the J call TRBJ1-1; 9 nucleotides match TRBD1. Germline V gene data show CDR1 as MDHEN and CDR2 as SYDVKM. V lost 6 bases and J lost 3; bases outside the gene matches: 11. The CDR3 length is 16 residues. CDR3 sequence reads: CASRKDPQGADTEAFF. CDR3 in DNA: TGTGCCAGCAGGAAAGACCCACAGGGGGCCGACACTGAAGCTTTCTTT.

V gene TRBV6-6 combines with J gene TRBJ1-1; no definite D call. Germline CDR1 reads MNHNY; CDR2 reads SVGAGI (reference sequence). V was trimmed by 5 bases and J by 10 bases, leaving 17 bases between them. The CDR3 spans 13 residues. The CDR3: CASSQPSEGRAFF. The CDR3 nucleotides are TGTGCCAGCAGTCAACCCTCGGAGGGCCGAGCTTTCTTT.

The rearrangement uses TRBV28 and TRBJ2-4, with 9 bases fitting TRBD1. The V gene end was trimmed by 4 bases and the J gene end by 5 bases; junction bases not matched to a gene: 6. Germline V CDR1 and CDR2: MDHEN, SYDVKM. CDR3 length equals 15 residues. The CDR3 region has the DNA TGTGCCAGCAGTTCACCACAGGGGGCTGAAAACATTCAGTACTTC. Protein sequence: CASSSPQGAENIQYF.

This rearrangement joins TRBV29-1 to TRBJ1-1, with 9 nucleotides matching TRBD1. The germline V gene encodes CDR1 SQVTM and CDR2 ANQGSEA. CDR3 length equals 12 residues. With 6 bases clipped from V and 1 base from J, the junction kept 0 bases outside the gene matches. The CDR3 is CSVGQGNTEAFF. The CDR3 coding sequence is TGCAGCGTGGGACAGGGGAACACTGAAGCTTTCTTT.

The J gene is TRBJ1-3, the V gene TRBV5-1; the match to TRBD1 covers 8 bases. The CDR3 extends over 15 amino acids. The germline V gene has CDR1 SGHRS and CDR2 YFSETQ. V lost 3 bases, J lost 4 bases, and 6 bases stayed unmatched. CDR3 nucleotide sequence: TGCGCCAGCAGCTCCGAAGGGACAGGCGGAAACACCATATATTTT. Protein product: CASSSEGTGGNTIYF.

This sequence joins TRBV7-9 and TRBJ2-1; possibly TRBD1 for D (6 bases). The CDR3 length is 14 residues. The germline V gene has CDR1 SEHNR and CDR2 FQNEAQ (reference sequence). Deletions cut 0 bases from V and 12 bases from J, with 15 bases between. The CDR3 sequence is CASSLAGRVRGQFF. The CDR3 nucleotides read TGTGCCAGCAGCTTAGCTGGCAGGGTCAGGGGGCAGTTCTTC.

V and J are TRBV2 and TRBJ1-4; 8 nucleotides align to TRBD1. The CDR3 is made up of 15 amino acids. The germline V gene has CDR1 SNHLY and CDR2 FYNNEI. Trimming at V came to 5 bases and at J to 3 bases, leaving 5 bases not matched to a gene. CDR3 sequence reads: CASSPTGAPNEKLFF. The CDR3 DNA follows: TGTGCCAGCAGTCCGACAGGGGCCCCTAATGAAAAACTGTTTTTT.

The rearrangement links TRBV5-4 to TRBJ2-3, with TRBD2 identical over 7 bases. Germline assignment: CDR1 SGHNT and CDR2 YYREEE (reference sequence). With 0 bases clipped from V and 3 bases from J, the junction kept 4 bases outside the gene matches. The CDR3 is 15 residues long. The CDR3: CASSLASGKTDTQYF. CDR3 bases: TGTGCCAGCAGCTTGGCTAGCGGAAAGACAGATACGCAGTATTTT.